Listed here are 8 T cell receptor beta chains from one sample, sequenced in a study of blood T cell repertoires in COVID-19 (TCRdb year 2020). Libraries came from the immunoSEQ multiplex PCR assay. TCRdb limited this immuneACCESS table to in-frame rearrangements with V and J called. A share of clones is missing; checked studies link under half to unresolved V genes, and the rest is unexplained. The sample yields fewer than 250,000 clones; 80% to 90% were counted once. The top ten hold roughly 4.7% of the sample. The sequenced material came from peripheral blood. The receptors were gathered from a woman in her seventies with acute or convalescent COVID-19.

This chain uses TRBV5-1 with TRBJ1-3; D is perhaps TRBD1 (6 bases). CDR1 and CDR2 (germline): SGHRS, YFSETQ. This CDR3 comprises 16 residues. V gave up 0 bases and J gave up 0 bases, with 10 bases separating them. CDR3 loop: CASSLEAGASGNTIYF. In DNA, the CDR3 is TGCGCCAGCAGCTTGGAGGCAGGGGCCTCTGGAAACACCATATATTTT.

The J gene is TRBJ1-2, the V gene TRBV4-3; D remains unclear. The CDR3 contains 14 residues. The germline V gene encodes CDR1 LGHNA and CDR2 YSLEER. The V and J ends lost 4 bases and 1 base respectively, with 10 bases between them. In nucleotides, the CDR3 is TGCGCCAGCAGCCCCTCGCGAGATAACTATGGCTACACCTTC. This encodes CASSPSRDNYGYTF.

In DNA form, the CDR3 reads TGCGCCAGCAGCCTTATGACAGGGGTAGAAGAGACCCAGTACTTC. Translated, it gives CASSLMTGVEETQYF. This rearrangement joins TRBV5-1 to TRBJ2-5, with 8 positions matching TRBD1. The germline gives CDR1 SGHRS, CDR2 YFSETQ. This CDR3 is 15 amino acids long. The V and J ends lost 4 bases and 3 bases, in that order; junction bases with no gene match: 8.

The chain recombines TRBV5-6 with TRBJ1-2; D might be TRBD1 (5 bases). Germline V gives CDR1 SGHDT, CDR2 YYEEEE. Trimming stripped 1 base from V and 7 bases from J, with 8 bases between. This CDR3 region has 12 residues. CDR3 residues: CASSLWGGGYTF. DNA for the CDR3: TGTGCCAGCAGCTTGTGGGGGGGTGGCTACACCTTC.

Concerning this clone: Within the sample, other DNA sequences also encode this same CDR3. The chain links TRBV2 to TRBJ1-5; maybe TRBD1 (6 bases). The V end was cut by 3 bases, the J end by 2 bases, with 8 bases between. This CDR3 region has 14 residues. Germline V gives CDR1 SNHLY, CDR2 FYNNEI. Here the CDR3 reads CASSDRTGNQPQHF. The CDR3 nucleotides are TGTGCCAGCAGTGACCGGACAGGCAATCAGCCCCAGCATTTT.

The gene calls are TRBV5-6 and TRBJ2-3; tentatively, D is TRBD2 (6 bases). V lost 6 bases, J lost 2 bases, and 13 bases lay in between. Germline CDR1 and CDR2: SGHDT and YYEEEE. The CDR3 has 14 residues. For the CDR3, the DNA is TGTGCCAGCAACCTCGGGGGACCCACAGATACGCAGTATTTT. Amino acid sequence: CASNLGGPTDTQYF.

The chain employs TRBV27 and TRBJ1-2; D unclear. V lost 0 bases to trimming and J lost 3 bases, with 17 bases between them. Germline loops: CDR1 MNHEY, CDR2 SMNVEV (reference sequence). The CDR3 is made up of 17 amino acids. For the CDR3, the DNA is TGTGCCAGCAGTTTATCTCCCCAAACAGAGACGGACTATGGCTACACCTTC. The encoded protein is CASSLSPQTETDYGYTF.

The chain employs TRBV4-3 and TRBJ1-2, with a tentative D call TRBD1 (6 bases). With 1 base removed from V and 4 bases from J, the gap between germline ends came to 13 bases. The CDR3 loop spans 15 amino acids. Germline lookup yields CDR1 LGHNA and CDR2 YSLEER. CDR3 sequence: CASSQGGGGIYGYTF. The CDR3 DNA sequence: TGCGCCAGCAGCCAAGGGGGAGGGGGTATCTATGGCTACACCTTC.